These T cell receptor beta chains were read from a single sample in a study of shared clonotypes between healthy human individuals. Profiling relied on immunoSEQ multiplex PCR, and the TCRdb table lists in-frame clones only, not all of them. Found here are about 580,000 clones, roughly 98% of them singletons; the top ten hold more than 0.3%. Sequencing was carried out using naive CD8+ T cells sorted from blood. Receptors originate from a man aged 30 to 45 in good health. CDR3s include the opening cysteine and the closing phenylalanine or tryptophan. The D gene is left open where the match is weak. Size tells how often a clone was seen (once, few, many) or the class of an expanded clone, and some rows leave it out.

D,size,V,J,CDR3,DNA
.,.,TRBV6-1,TRBJ2-7,CASFRDQDEQYF,TGTGCCAGCTTCCGAGATCAGGACGAGCAGTACTTC
.,.,TRBV11-2,TRBJ2-1,CASSLEGGSYNEQFF,TGTGCCAGCAGCTTAGAGGGCGGCTCCTACAATGAGCAGTTCTTC
TRBD2,.,TRBV19,TRBJ2-1,CASSGLLAGDEQFF,TGTGCCAGTAGTGGTCTACTAGCGGGAGATGAGCAGTTCTTC
TRBD2,once,TRBV29-1,TRBJ2-7,CSIAAGVIYEQYF,TGCAGCATAGCAGCGGGAGTGATCTACGAGCAGTACTTC
TRBD1,.,TRBV15,TRBJ2-7,CATSTSDRVFEQYF,TGTGCCACCAGCACCTCGGACAGGGTATTCGAGCAGTACTTC
.,.,TRBV5-1,TRBJ2-3,CASSLGPTTDTQYF,TGCGCCAGCAGCTTGGGTCCAACCACAGATACGCAGTATTTT
TRBD1,.,TRBV28,TRBJ1-1,CASRRTGGRGNTEAFF,TGTGCCAGCAGGCGAACAGGGGGCAGGGGGAACACTGAAGCTTTCTTT
.,.,TRBV4-1,TRBJ2-6,CASSQTARASGANVLTF,TGCGCCAGCAGCCAGACGGCCAGGGCCTCCGGGGCCAACGTCCTGACTTTC
TRBD1,.,TRBV10-3,TRBJ2-7,CAIGTGANEQYF,TGTGCCATCGGGACAGGGGCCAACGAGCAGTACTTC
.,once,TRBV10-3,TRBJ2-1,CAITDLGHNEQFF,TGTGCCATCACGGACCTAGGACACAATGAGCAGTTCTTC
TRBD1,.,TRBV6-5,TRBJ2-7,CASTAGQGNEQYF,TGTGCCAGCACAGCTGGACAGGGCAACGAGCAGTACTTC
TRBD1,.,TRBV5-1,TRBJ2-2,CASSFTGGSSEDTGELFF,TGCGCCAGCAGCTTTACAGGGGGCTCCTCCGAGGACACCGGGGAGCTGTTTTTT
.,.,TRBV6-5,TRBJ2-3,CASRRRPSDTQYF,TGTGCCAGCAGGAGGAGGCCAAGCGATACGCAGTATTTT
TRBD1,.,TRBV2,TRBJ2-7,CASKTGTGPYEQYF,TGTGCCAGTAAGACTGGGACAGGGCCCTACGAGCAGTACTTC
.,once,TRBV7-9,TRBJ2-5,CASRPSEQETQYF,TGTGCCAGCAGGCCTAGCGAACAAGAGACCCAGTACTTC
.,.,TRBV7-2,TRBJ2-6,CASSLWPFEPGANVLTF,TGTGCCAGCAGCTTATGGCCGTTTGAACCTGGGGCCAACGTCCTGACTTTC
TRBD2,once,TRBV11-2,TRBJ2-7,CASSPSGSGYEQYF,TGTGCCAGCAGCCCTAGCGGGAGCGGGTACGAGCAGTACTTC
.,.,TRBV6-1,TRBJ2-7,CASFSRSYEQYF,TGTGCCAGCTTTTCGCGATCCTACGAGCAGTACTTC
.,.,TRBV9,TRBJ2-7,CASSVAGDRRGEQYF,TGTGCCAGCAGCGTAGCAGGAGATAGACGAGGCGAGCAGTACTTC
TRBD2,.,TRBV25-1,TRBJ2-7,CASRGLAGKYEQYF,TGTGCCAGCAGGGGACTAGCGGGAAAATACGAGCAGTACTTC
TRBD1,.,TRBV5-8,TRBJ1-3,CASSFQGARSGNTIYF,TGTGCCAGCAGCTTCCAGGGGGCCCGCTCTGGAAACACCATATATTTT
.,.,TRBV5-4,TRBJ2-7,CASSSDTAYEQYF,TGTGCCAGCTCATCGGACACAGCCTACGAGCAGTACTTC
.,.,TRBV9,TRBJ2-7,CASSPASNGRYEQYF,TGTGCCAGCAGCCCCGCGTCCAACGGCCGCTACGAGCAGTACTTC
.,.,TRBV10-1,TRBJ2-3,CASSEAGLADTQYF,TGCGCCAGCAGTGAGGCGGGTTTAGCAGATACGCAGTATTTT
TRBD1,once,TRBV4-2,TRBJ2-7,CASSQDASTGVVAYEQYF,TGTGCCAGCAGCCAAGATGCCTCGACAGGGGTGGTAGCCTACGAGCAGTACTTC
.,.,TRBV6-5,TRBJ2-1,CASSYGGSSYNEQFF,TGTGCCAGCAGTTACGGCGGAAGCTCCTACAATGAGCAGTTCTTC
.,.,TRBV4-1,TRBJ2-7,CASSQFGSGIYEQYF,TGCGCCAGCAGCCAATTCGGGAGCGGAATTTACGAGCAGTACTTC
.,.,TRBV4-1,TRBJ2-7,CASSQGLFYEQYF,TGCGCCAGCAGCCAAGGACTGTTCTACGAGCAGTACTTC
.,.,TRBV18,TRBJ1-1,CASSPPGLNTEAFF,TGTGCCAGCTCACCACCGGGTTTGAACACTGAAGCTTTCTTT
TRBD1,.,TRBV27,TRBJ2-7,CASSSRDSAYEQYF,TGTGCCAGCAGTTCACGGGACAGTGCCTACGAGCAGTACTTC
TRBD2,once,TRBV7-8,TRBJ2-7,CASRPEAGLTYEQYF,TGTGCCAGCCGACCGGAAGCGGGGCTGACCTACGAGCAGTACTTC
TRBD2,.,TRBV28,TRBJ2-3,CATQRETHTDTQYF,TGTGCCACCCAGCGGGAGACCCACACAGATACGCAGTATTTT
TRBD2,.,TRBV28,TRBJ2-1,CASSLRLAGGKYEQFF,TGTGCCAGCAGTTTAAGGCTAGCGGGAGGCAAATATGAGCAGTTCTTC
.,.,TRBV4-3,TRBJ2-7,CASSQGANSYEQYF,TGCGCCAGCAGCCAAGGCGCGAACTCCTACGAGCAGTACTTC
.,.,TRBV4-1,TRBJ1-1,CASSPPGLNTEAFF,TGCGCCAGCAGCCCCCCCGGGCTGAACACTGAAGCTTTCTTT
.,.,TRBV4-1,TRBJ1-5,CASSQDTSNQPQHF,TGCGCCAGCAGCCAAGACACTAGCAATCAGCCCCAGCATTTT
TRBD1,.,TRBV27,TRBJ1-2,CASSLKGADYGYTF,TGTGCCAGCAGTTTGAAGGGGGCGGACTATGGCTACACCTTC
.,.,TRBV6-8,TRBJ2-7,CASIRRWGPYEQYF,TGTGCCAGCATCCGAAGGTGGGGGCCCTACGAGCAGTACTTC
TRBD1,.,TRBV28,TRBJ1-3,CASSPPGTGEAGNTIYF,TGTGCCAGCAGTCCCCCCGGGACAGGGGAAGCTGGAAACACCATATATTTT
.,.,TRBV7-7,TRBJ2-6,CASSQSTSAKSRANVLTF,TGTGCCAGCAGCCAGAGCACTAGTGCCAAAAGTCGGGCCAACGTCCTGACTTTC
.,.,TRBV19,TRBJ1-1,CASTSVGEAFF,TGTGCCAGTACCTCCGTGGGTGAAGCTTTCTTT
.,.,TRBV7-7,TRBJ1-2,CASSPSRGRGYGYTF,TGTGCCAGCAGCCCTTCCAGAGGGAGGGGCTATGGCTACACCTTC
TRBD2,.,TRBV11-2,TRBJ2-5,CASSLGASGGSTQETQYF,TGTGCCAGCAGCTTAGGGGCTAGCGGGGGCTCTACTCAAGAGACCCAGTACTTC
TRBD1,.,TRBV19,TRBJ1-5,CASRTGPFTPSNQPQHF,TGTGCCAGTAGGACAGGGCCCTTCACACCTAGCAATCAGCCCCAGCATTTT
TRBD2,once,TRBV11-3,TRBJ2-3,CASSPSGTSGPDTQYF,TGTGCCAGCAGCCCGAGTGGGACTAGCGGGCCAGATACGCAGTATTTT
TRBD1,.,TRBV19,TRBJ2-7,CASSIAGGTPYEQYF,TGTGCCAGTAGTATAGCAGGGGGCACCCCCTACGAGCAGTACTTC
.,few,TRBV27,TRBJ1-1,CASRTGNTEAFF,TGTGCCAGCAGGACAGGGAACACTGAAGCTTTCTTT
.,.,TRBV29-1,TRBJ2-7,CSVDGTGYEQYF,TGCAGCGTTGATGGGACCGGCTACGAGCAGTACTTC
.,.,TRBV7-9,TRBJ2-5,CASSTEGGPETQYF,TGTGCCAGCAGCACCGAGGGGGGCCCCGAGACCCAGTACTTC
.,once,TRBV7-9,TRBJ2-5,CASNALGAGWETQYF,TGTGCCAGCAACGCATTAGGGGCAGGCTGGGAGACCCAGTACTTC
.,.,TRBV6-1,TRBJ2-7,CASSEGSVGYEQYF,TGTGCCAGCAGTGAAGGCAGCGTCGGCTACGAGCAGTACTTC
.,once,TRBV7-9,TRBJ1-1,CASSSPVNTEAFF,TGTGCCAGCAGCTCCCCAGTAAACACTGAAGCTTTCTTT
TRBD2,.,TRBV7-2,TRBJ2-7,CASSYPSGNHEQYF,TGTGCCAGCAGCTACCCTAGCGGGAACCACGAGCAGTACTTC